This section outlines one T cell receptor beta chain sequence together with its context. These data belong to a study of T cell changes during pregnancy in multiple sclerosis. This CDR3 has 16 residues. V was clipped by 4 bases and J by 9 bases; unmatched bases: 13. Germline assignment: CDR1 SGDLS and CDR2 YYNGEE. The assay was immunoSEQ multiplex PCR, and TCRdb's table has in-frame clones only and misses some. The table has about 53,000 clones, 90% seen once. The gene calls are TRBV9 and TRBJ2-1; 10 positions match TRBD2. Sample: CD8+ T cells from peripheral blood mononuclear cells, taken before pregnancy. This clonotype was obtained from a female donor with multiple sclerosis, enrolled in a pregnancy study. The CDR3 DNA is TGTGCCAGCAGCTCATCTCGCAGCGGGGGGGCCGGTGAGCAGTTCTTC. Encoded protein: CASSSSRSGGAGEQFF.